These 30 T cell receptor beta chains came from one sample sequenced in a study of PD-1 blockade in mismatch repair-deficient tumors. Measured with immunoSEQ multiplex PCR; TCRdb has only the in-frame clones, and not every one. The sample has 40,000 or so clones, 80% to 85% seen once; the top ten hold more than 1%. This sample comprised PBMCs, obtained around 40 weeks after starting pembrolizumab. These TCRs come from an adult with mismatch repair-deficient cancer.

The chain is built from TRBV28 and TRBJ2-3; tentative D call: TRBD2 (5 bases). CDR3 length equals 15 residues. The V gene's germline CDR1 is MDHEN and CDR2 SYDVKM. The chain's CDR3 is CSAVGLRGSTDTQYF. As DNA, the CDR3 is TGTTCAGCAGTCGGACTTCGAGGGAGCACAGATACGCAGTATTTT. Filled out from reference TRBV28 and TRBJ2-3, the complete variable domain reads DVKVTQSSRYLVKRTGEKVFLECVQDMDHENMFWYRQDPGLGLRLIYFSYDVKMKEKGDIPEGYSVSREKKERFSLILESASTNQTSMYLCSAVGLRGSTDTQYFGPGTRLTVL.

This clone has a single count. The chain uses TRBV11-2 and TRBJ2-1; TRBD2 is a possible D gene (5 bases). This CDR3 spans 16 amino acids. Germline loops: CDR1 SGHAT, CDR2 FQNNGV. V gave up 0 bases and J gave up 10 bases, with 19 bases separating them. CDR3 in amino acids: CASSLDRAGASREQFF. The CDR3, as DNA: TGTGCCAGCAGCTTAGATCGGGCGGGCGCGAGTCGGGAGCAGTTCTTC.

V and J are TRBV7-2 and TRBJ2-5, with a possible D match to TRBD1 (6 bases). Per germline, CDR1 SGHTA and CDR2 FQGNSA. The CDR3 runs to 15 residues. The ends were cut back, 1 base at V and 5 bases at J, with 14 bases in the middle. The CDR3: CASSLESTGGETQYF. The CDR3 nucleotides are TGTGCCAGCAGCTTAGAATCGACAGGCGGGGAGACCCAGTACTTC.

Concerning this clone itself: One end of the junction does not line up with germline, which may come from a read error. V usage is TRBV15 and J usage is TRBJ2-7; 8 bases are shared with TRBD2. The V gene's germline CDR1 is LNHNV and CDR2 YYDKDF (reference sequence). The CDR3 runs to 15 residues. The CDR3 reads CVTSRDLAGSYEQYF. CDR3 DNA: TGTGTCACCAGCAGAGATCTAGCGGGCTCCTACGAGCAGTACTTC.

V gene TRBV7-8 combines with J gene TRBJ1-5; TRBD1 matches 7 bases. The germline V gene has CDR1 SGHVS and CDR2 FQNEAQ. The junction had 0 bases not matched to a gene; V was cut back by 2 bases and J by 2 bases. This CDR3 contains 14 residues. The CDR3 DNA is TGTGCCAGCAGCTTAACAGGGGGCAATCAGCCCCAGCATTTT. Its protein product is CASSLTGGNQPQHF.

J is TRBJ2-2 and V is TRBV9, with 13 bases matching TRBD2. J lost 6 bases, V lost 4 bases, and 6 bases had no gene match. The CDR3 covers 16 residues. Germline CDR1 is SGDLS and CDR2 is YYNGEE. CDR3 in DNA: TGTGCCAGCAGCTCGGGACTAGCGGGGCCCGCCGGGGAGCTGTTTTTT. Protein: CASSSGLAGPAGELFF.

V gene TRBV2 combines with J gene TRBJ1-4; 8 bases map to TRBD1. V lost 7 bases and J lost 8; bases outside the gene matches: 9. The CDR3 has 14 amino acids. CDR1 and CDR2 from the germline V gene are SNHLY and FYNNEI. The CDR3 protein is CASISDRAGEKLFF. CDR3 coding DNA: TGTGCCAGCATTTCGGACAGGGCGGGAGAAAAACTGTTTTTT. The whole variable domain, remainder taken from reference TRBV2 and TRBJ1-4, is EPEVTQTPSHQVTQMGQEVILRCVPISNHLYFYWYRQILGQKVEFLVSFYNNEISEKSEIFDDQFSVERPDGSNFTLKIRSTKLEDSAMYFCASISDRAGEKLFFGSGTQLSVL.

This clone was found a few times. The chain employs TRBV23-1 and TRBJ2-5; TRBD2 matches 14 bases. TRBV23-1 is noted as an ORF with a role that remains uncertain. The CDR3 has 18 residues. With V trimmed by 3 bases and J by 5 bases, 11 bases remained unmatched. This chain's CDR3 is CASSHQTSGRALGETQYF. The CDR3, as DNA: TGCGCCAGCAGTCATCAGACTAGCGGGAGGGCCCTCGGGGAGACCCAGTACTTC.

The chain employs TRBV27 and TRBJ2-7; TRBD2 matches 12 bases. Per the germline V gene, CDR1 is MNHEY and CDR2 is SMNVEV (reference sequence). The CDR3 is made up of 15 amino acids. V dropped 4 bases and J dropped 3; count of bases not matched to a gene: 4. CDR3 loop: CASSSLTSGSYEQYF. The CDR3 bases are TGTGCCAGCAGTTCCTTGACTAGCGGGAGCTACGAGCAGTACTTC.

This clone has a handful of counts. The rearrangement links TRBV6-1 to TRBJ2-7, with no clear D. CDR3 length: 14 residues. The germline CDR1 and CDR2 sequences are MNHNS and SASEGT. The germline V and J ends were trimmed by 2 bases and 3 bases, with 11 bases remaining between them. CDR3 DNA: TGTGCCAGCAGTGAACCCGTCAGGCTCTACGAGCAGTACTTC. Translation: CASSEPVRLYEQYF.

This chain's CDR3 is CASSKEPDYRSYEQYF. DNA for the CDR3: TGTGCCAGCAGCAAAGAACCGGACTACCGATCCTACGAGCAGTACTTC. The chain carries TRBV21-1 and TRBJ2-7; TRBD2 is taken as the D call from the table, unchecked against the DNA. TRBV21-1 is flagged as a pseudogene. CDR3 length equals 16 residues.

The rearrangement joins TRBV11-3 to TRBJ1-1, with 7 bases aligning to TRBD1. Trimming cost V 5 bases and J 1 base; bases outside gene matches: 7. Germline CDR1 and CDR2: SGHNT and YENEEA. The length of the CDR3 is 15 residues. The CDR3 here is CASSVPTGRNTEAFF. The CDR3 region has the DNA TGTGCCAGCAGCGTACCGACAGGGAGGAACACTGAAGCTTTCTTT. Full variable domain (missing parts from reference TRBV11-3 and TRBJ1-1): EAGVVQSPRYKIIEKKQPVAFWCNPISGHNTLYWYLQNLGQGPELLIRYENEEAVDDSQLPKDRFSAERLKGVDSTLKIQPAELGDSAVYLCASSVPTGRNTEAFFGQGTRLTVV.

The chain carries TRBV6-6 and TRBJ2-7; D might be TRBD2 (5 bases). The CDR3 is 10 amino acids. Trimming took 8 bases from V and 4 from J, leaving 6 bases between them. CDR1 and CDR2 (germline): MNHNY, SVGAGI (reference sequence). The CDR3 DNA is TGTGCCAGCGGGGAGTACGAGCAGTACTTC. Translation gives CASGEYEQYF.

V is TRBV6-6 and J is TRBJ1-4; possible D gene TRBD1, 6 bases. The germline V gene encodes CDR1 MNHNY and CDR2 SVGAGI (reference sequence). V lost 6 bases, J lost 6 bases, and 11 bases lay in between. The CDR3 is 13 residues long. The CDR3 protein is CASRDSLYEKLFF. In DNA form, the CDR3 reads TGTGCCAGCAGGGACAGTCTATATGAAAAACTGTTTTTT.

The rearrangement links TRBV5-5 to TRBJ2-2; 11 nucleotides match TRBD1. The V and J ends lost 4 bases and 1 base, in that order; junction bases with no gene match: 3. The CDR3 consists of 16 residues. Looked up from germline, CDR1 is SGHKS and CDR2 is YYEKEE (reference sequence). The CDR3 here is CASSGQGAQNTGELFF. The CDR3 DNA reads as TGTGCCAGCAGCGGACAGGGGGCACAGAACACCGGGGAGCTGTTTTTT. The full variable domain, with the rest looked up from reference TRBV5-5 and TRBJ2-2, is DAGVTQSPTHLIKTRGQQVTLRCSPISGHKSVSWYQQVLGQGPQFIFQYYEKEERGRGNFPDRFSARQFPNYSSELNVNALLLGDSALYLCASSGQGAQNTGELFFGEGSRLTVL.

V and J are TRBV19 and TRBJ1-4, with D perhaps TRBD1 (5 bases). The CDR3 runs to 15 residues. The germline V gene encodes CDR1 LNHDA and CDR2 SQIVND (reference sequence). V was trimmed by 3 bases and J by 5 bases, leaving 13 bases between them. CDR3 sequence (DNA): TGTGCCAGTAGTATGGGGGGAAGAGTAAATGAAAAACTGTTTTTT. It yields the protein CASSMGGRVNEKLFF.

This chain uses TRBV5-1 with TRBJ2-5; unclear D gene. Per germline, CDR1 SGHRS and CDR2 YFSETQ. This CDR3 spans 12 amino acids. V was clipped by 3 bases and J by 1 base, with 4 bases between them. The CDR3 sequence: CASSSPQETQYF. For the CDR3, the DNA is TGCGCCAGCAGCTCTCCCCAAGAGACCCAGTACTTC.

This rearrangement joins TRBV5-1 to TRBJ2-1; 9 nucleotides match TRBD1. J lost 2 bases, V lost 3 bases, and 3 bases had no gene match. There are 15 residues in the CDR3. Germline values: CDR1 SGHRS, CDR2 YFSETQ. CDR3 DNA sequence: TGCGCCAGCAGCTCTGGACAGGGGCCCTACAATGAGCAGTTCTTC. Its translation: CASSSGQGPYNEQFF. Full variable domain (rest looked up from reference TRBV5-1 and TRBJ2-1): KAGVTQTPRYLIKTRGQQVTLSCSPISGHRSVSWYQQTPGQGLQFLFEYFSETQRNKGNFPGRFSGRQFSNSRSEMNVSTLELGDSALYLCASSSGQGPYNEQFFGPGTRLTVL.

The genes are TRBV4-1 and TRBJ1-1, with a tentative D call TRBD1 (6 bases). This CDR3 contains 15 residues. V lost 5 bases and J 8 bases, leaving 21 bases between the germline ends. CDR1 is MGHRA, CDR2 YSYEKL, per germline. The CDR3 here is CASSAQQGPGAEAFF. The CDR3, as DNA: TGCGCCAGCAGCGCCCAACAGGGCCCTGGGGCGGAAGCTTTCTTT.

The chain couples TRBV6-6 to TRBJ1-2, with 8 nucleotides matching TRBD1. Trimming cost V 6 bases and J 4 bases; bases outside gene matches: 7. Germline CDR1 reads MNHNY; CDR2 reads SVGAGI (reference sequence). This CDR3 region has 14 residues. The CDR3 region is CASRSGQGVYGYTF. The DNA for the CDR3 is TGTGCCAGCAGGTCAGGACAGGGCGTCTATGGCTACACCTTC.

This chain joins TRBV18 and TRBJ2-3; 9 positions agree with TRBD1. Germline CDR1 and CDR2: KGHSH and LQKENI. V gave up 1 base and J gave up 0 bases; unmatched junction bases: 5. This CDR3 spans 17 amino acids. CDR3 coding DNA: TGTGCCAGCTCACCACAAGGGACAGGGATTAGCACAGATACGCAGTATTTT. It is translated as CASSPQGTGISTDTQYF.

This chain links TRBV7-9 with TRBJ2-2; TRBD1 aligns across 7 bases. The length of the CDR3 is 14 residues. Germline CDR1 and CDR2: SEHNR and FQNEAQ (reference sequence). The V and J ends lost 3 bases and 5 bases, in that order; junction bases with no gene match: 3. CDR3 sequence: CASSLTGNTGELFF. CDR3 nucleotide sequence: TGTGCCAGCAGCTTGACAGGGAATACCGGGGAGCTGTTTTTT.

Points on this clone: This same CDR3 is encoded by further DNA sequences in the sample. The chain recombines TRBV29-1 with TRBJ2-7; no reliable D call. This CDR3 spans 12 amino acids. Looked up from germline, CDR1 is SQVTM and CDR2 is ANQGSEA. Trimming removed 0 bases from V and 4 bases from J, with 7 bases in between. The CDR3 spells CSVEDPGYEQYF. The CDR3 DNA sequence: TGCAGCGTTGAAGATCCGGGTTACGAGCAGTACTTC.

The chain is built from TRBV28 and TRBJ2-7; TRBD1 aligns across 10 bases. The CDR3 has 19 residues. Germline CDR1 is MDHEN and CDR2 is SYDVKM. Losses at the gene ends were 5 bases for V and 4 bases for J; bases not matched to a gene: 20. CDR3 DNA: TGTGCCAGCAGTCCCCCCCGGACAGGGGGTATCGTCGTGGCGTACGAGCAGTACTTC. Its translation is CASSPPRTGGIVVAYEQYF.

J is TRBJ2-2 and V is TRBV7-2; D possibly corresponds to TRBD2 (7 bases). Germline V gene sequence: CDR1 SGHTA, CDR2 FQGNSA. The V end lost 3 bases, the J end lost 6 bases, and 14 bases lay between the germline ends. The CDR3 covers 15 residues. The CDR3 is CASSLGGRSSGELFF. CDR3 sequence (DNA): TGTGCCAGCAGCTTGGGGGGGCGATCTTCCGGGGAGCTGTTTTTT. The full variable domain, in which reference TRBV7-2 and TRBJ2-2 provide the parts outside the CDR3, is GAGVSQSPSNKVTEKGKDVELRCDPISGHTALYWYRQSLGQGLEFLIYFQGNSAPDKSGLPSDRFSAERTGGSVSTLTIQRTQQEDSAVYLCASSLGGRSSGELFFGEGSRLTVL.

The chain recombines TRBV9 with TRBJ2-2; 7 bases are shared with TRBD2. This CDR3 has 17 amino acids. Trimming cost V 1 base and J 5 bases; bases outside gene matches: 11. The germline gives CDR1 SGDLS, CDR2 YYNGEE. The CDR3 DNA reads as TGTGCCAGCAGCGTATCGCCAGGGAGGGAGTTAACCGGGGAGCTGTTTTTT. Protein product: CASSVSPGRELTGELFF.

V gene TRBV7-8 combines with J gene TRBJ2-7; 11 bases fit TRBD2. The germline gives CDR1 SGHVS, CDR2 FQNEAQ. The CDR3 consists of 14 residues. Trimming removed 3 bases from V and 3 bases from J; junction bases left unmatched: 1. CDR3 in DNA: TGTGCCAGCAGCTTCGGGACTAGCGGCTACGAGCAGTACTTC. Amino acid sequence: CASSFGTSGYEQYF. The full variable domain, in which reference TRBV7-8 and TRBJ2-7 provide the parts outside the CDR3, is GAGVSQSPRYKVAKRGQDVALRCDPISGHVSLFWYQQALGQGPEFLTYFQNEAQLDKSGLPSDRFFAERPEGSVSTLKIQRTQQEDSAVYLCASSFGTSGYEQYFGPGTRLTVT.

This clone was detected only once. Here the CDR3 DNA reads TGTGCCAGTACACGAGGACAGCAGAACACTGAAGCTTTCTTT. This gives the protein CASTRGQQNTEAFF. The rearrangement links TRBV7-9 to TRBJ1-1, with D perhaps matching TRBD1 (6 bases). V was trimmed by 9 bases and J by 1 base, leaving 15 bases between them. The CDR3 has 14 amino acids. Germline values: CDR1 SEHNR, CDR2 FQNEAQ (reference sequence).

V is TRBV2 and J is TRBJ2-6; possible D gene TRBD1, 5 bases. The CDR3 loop spans 17 amino acids. Trimming pared 1 base from V and 0 bases from J, leaving 10 bases between. Germline V lookup: CDR1 SNHLY, CDR2 FYNNEI. The CDR3 sequence is CASSEETAFSGANVLTF. The CDR3 DNA follows: TGTGCCAGCAGTGAAGAGACAGCCTTCTCTGGGGCCAACGTCCTGACTTTC.

This rearrangement joins TRBV28 to TRBJ1-2, with D possibly matching TRBD1 (5 bases). V was shortened by 5 bases and J by 3 bases, with 19 bases between the two germline ends. Per germline, CDR1 MDHEN and CDR2 SYDVKM. CDR3 length: 16 amino acids. The CDR3 region is CASSRGSAGRYYGYTF. In DNA, the CDR3 is TGTGCCAGCAGTCGCGGTTCAGCGGGGCGGTACTATGGCTACACCTTC.